One and the same sample provided the 7 T cell receptor beta chains below, sequenced in a study of T-cell memory formation after mild COVID-19. TCRdb recomputed calls from the 5' RACE reads with MiXCR, one row per CDR3 protein. This table holds 150,000 to 200,000 distinct CDR3 sequences, around 13% found once. Material for sequencing was PBMCs or a T cell subset sorted from them (not recorded which). These receptors all come from an adult woman who had mild COVID-19 (a few samples of this study predate the infection). Cell type and time point are not known.

The chain combines TRBV29-1 with TRBJ1-1; 11 bases are a match to TRBD1. This CDR3 spans 13 amino acids. Per germline, CDR1 SQVTM and CDR2 ANQGSEA. J gave up 4 bases and V 7 bases, and 5 bases lay outside the gene matches. The CDR3 DNA reads TGCAGCGGCCTGGGACAGGGGGTCACTGAAGCTTTCTTT. Amino acid sequence: CSGLGQGVTEAFF.

In its sample, this clonotype was seen a few times. The chain joins TRBV24-1 to TRBJ1-1, with D unclear. The CDR3 is 13 amino acids. V was clipped by 4 bases and J by 11 bases, with 16 bases between them. Looked up from germline, CDR1 is KGHDR and CDR2 is SFDVKD. The CDR3 here is CATSDSGNLGAFF. In DNA form, the CDR3 reads TGTGCCACCAGTGACTCCGGGAACCTCGGGGCTTTCTTT.

This chain connects TRBV5-1 to TRBJ1-6, with 7 bases lining up with TRBD1. The V segment lost 1 base and the J segment 3 bases; nucleotides outside the gene matches: 1. The CDR3 runs to 15 residues. Germline-derived CDR1 and CDR2 are SGHRS and YFSETQ. The DNA of the CDR3 is TGCGCCAGCAGCTTGACAGGGGTCTATAATTCACCCCTCCACTTT. Its translation: CASSLTGVYNSPLHF.

In its sample, this clonotype was seen a few times. The CDR3 DNA follows: TGTGCCACCGGAGGGGGGATAGGGGCCAACGTCCTGACTTTC. Translation gives CATGGGIGANVLTF. The chain employs TRBV27 and TRBJ2-6; D is tentatively TRBD1 or TRBD2 (6 bases each). The CDR3 sequence is 14 residues long. V dropped 10 bases and J dropped 4 bases, with 14 bases sitting between them. Germline V gives CDR1 MNHEY, CDR2 SMNVEV (reference sequence).

This clonotype was detected a few times. CDR3 sequence: CASSLTDLLNTGELFF. CDR3 in DNA: TGTGCCAGCAGTTTGACCGACCTACTGAACACCGGGGAGCTGTTTTTT. The rearrangement joins TRBV6-2 or TRBV6-3 to TRBJ2-2; D ambiguous. V gave up 4 bases and J gave up 1 base, with 13 bases separating them. There are 16 residues in the CDR3. Germline values: CDR1 MNHEY, CDR2 SVGEGT.

This chain connects TRBV24-1 to TRBJ1-1; 7 positions agree with TRBD1. The CDR3 has 13 amino acids. The trim removed 1 base at V and 11 bases at J, leaving 6 bases unmatched. The germline V gene encodes CDR1 KGHDR and CDR2 SFDVKD. The CDR3, as DNA: TGTGCCACCAGTGATTTTTCGACAGGGAGGGCTTTCTTT. This gives the protein CATSDFSTGRAFF.

This clonotype was counted between two and nine times. The chain links TRBV19 to TRBJ2-7, with 12 bases aligning to TRBD1. V dropped 4 bases and J dropped 3; count of bases not matched to a gene: 4. There are 15 residues in the CDR3. Germline CDR1 LNHDA, CDR2 SQIVND (reference sequence). This CDR3 is CASSTGTGGFYEQYF. The CDR3 coding sequence is TGTGCCAGTAGTACCGGGACAGGGGGCTTCTACGAGCAGTACTTC.